The sequence of this TCR beta chain was determined in a study of blood T cell repertoires in COVID-19. About the research overall: Acute and convalescent COVID-19 specimens originated in the United States, Italy and Spain. T cells, B-cell-depleted T cells, or PBMCs provided the cDNA or gDNA that served as material.

In this sample, this clone turned up once. The germline gives CDR1 LGHNA, CDR2 YSLEER. The CDR3 runs to 16 residues. The ends were cut back, 1 base at V and 0 bases at J, with 10 bases in the middle. Original analysis: Reference gene primer amplification yielded estimated nucleated cell counts. Clones were sequenced by immunoSEQ multiplex PCR, and TCRdb holds only the in-frame ones, with some missing. V and J calls and clone size are as listed in that table; D and trimming were resolved from the DNA. The data hold approximately 170,000 clones, with more than 75% observed a single time. What was sequenced was peripheral blood. The clonotype comes from an older man with acute or convalescent COVID-19. This chain connects TRBV4-3 to TRBJ1-3, with D hard to call. The CDR3 reads CASSQVWSSSGNTIYF. CDR3 nucleotides: TGCGCCAGCAGCCAAGTTTGGTCCAGCTCTGGAAACACCATATATTTT.